Presented here are 15 T cell receptor beta chains from one specimen sequenced in a study of long-term antiretroviral therapy in people with HIV. The assay used was immunoSEQ (version v3.0), run at survey level. Here immunoSEQ multiplex PCR was the method, and the copy in TCRdb shows in-frame clones only, minus some. The sample includes some 28,000 clones, 65% to 85% seen only once; the top ten take more than 7.5%. This sample comprised unsorted PBMCs, obtained 2.8 years after starting antiretroviral therapy. The source is a man in his thirties or forties with HIV.

This clone was counted once. The genes are TRBV5-1 and TRBJ2-7; 14 bases map to TRBD2. With 4 bases clipped from V and 3 bases from J, the junction kept 6 bases outside the gene matches. The CDR3 covers 16 residues. CDR1 is SGHRS, CDR2 YFSETQ, per germline. CDR3 nucleotide sequence: TGCGCCAGCAGCGCCGGACTAGCGGGAGGAATCTACGAGCAGTACTTC. Encoded protein: CASSAGLAGGIYEQYF.

This clone was found a few times. The chain links TRBV5-4 to TRBJ2-2, with TRBD2 matching over 9 bases. The germline V gene has CDR1 SGHNT and CDR2 YYREEE (reference sequence). V shed 4 bases and J 1 base; nucleotides not matched to a gene: 8. The CDR3 is 17 amino acids. The CDR3 region has the DNA TGTGCCAGCAGCCCAACCGGGACTAGCAAGAACACCGGGGAGCTGTTTTTT. Translation: CASSPTGTSKNTGELFF.

The rearrangement links TRBV27 to TRBJ2-4; no reliable D call. The CDR3 consists of 12 residues. The germline V gene encodes CDR1 MNHEY and CDR2 SMNVEV (reference sequence). Trimming took off 4 bases at V and 9 bases at J, with 10 bases between the two ends. CDR3 amino acids: CASSSTRTIQYF. The CDR3 nucleotides are TGTGCCAGCAGTTCGACGAGGACCATTCAGTACTTC.

The V and J genes are TRBV19 and TRBJ2-1; D gene uncertain. V was pared by 2 bases and J by 3 bases, with 11 bases between. The CDR3 totals 15 residues. Germline-derived CDR1 and CDR2 are LNHDA and SQIVND (reference sequence). The CDR3 spells CASSIQSLGYNEQFF. DNA for the CDR3: TGTGCCAGTAGTATACAGAGCTTGGGCTACAATGAGCAGTTCTTC.

This chain joins TRBV4-1 and TRBJ2-6; D remains unclear. V lost 10 bases to trimming and J lost 2 bases, with 12 bases between them. CDR3 length: 14 residues. The germline CDR1 and CDR2 sequences are MGHRA and YSYEKL. The CDR3 is CANSKVPGANVLTF. In nucleotides, the CDR3 is TGCGCCAACTCGAAGGTTCCTGGGGCCAACGTCCTGACTTTC.

This chain connects TRBV15 to TRBJ2-7, with D hard to call. Germline loops: CDR1 LNHNV, CDR2 YYDKDF (reference sequence). The CDR3 is 14 residues long. The V end was cut by 1 base, the J end by 2 bases, with 9 bases between. The CDR3 loop reads CATSRAGQPYEQYF. CDR3 nucleotides: TGTGCCACCAGCAGAGCTGGCCAGCCCTACGAGCAGTACTTC.

The chain employs TRBV10-3 and TRBJ1-1; the D gene is possibly TRBD1 (6 bases). In germline, CDR1 is ENHRY, CDR2 SYGVKD. Trimming took off 7 bases at V and 1 base at J, with 10 bases between the two ends. This CDR3 spans 13 amino acids. CDR3 bases: TGTGCCATCACCGAGACAGGGAACACTGAAGCTTTCTTT. Protein product: CAITETGNTEAFF.

This clone was picked up one time. The V gene is TRBV19, the J gene TRBJ2-4; TRBD1 matches at 11 bases. Germline CDR1 LNHDA, CDR2 SQIVND (reference sequence). V lost 6 bases to trimming and J lost 9 bases; unmatched junction nucleotides: 4. The length of the CDR3 is 13 residues. This CDR3 is CASRGQGEGIQYF. As DNA, the CDR3 is TGTGCCAGTAGGGGACAGGGGGAGGGCATTCAGTACTTC.

This clone came up once. The chain recombines TRBV7-8 with TRBJ1-1; a possible D gene is TRBD1 (5 bases). CDR1 is SGHVS, CDR2 FQNEAQ, per germline. Trimming took off 3 bases at V and 7 bases at J, with 6 bases between the two ends. The CDR3 consists of 11 residues. The CDR3 is CASSFDSEAFF. In nucleotides, the CDR3 is TGTGCCAGCAGCTTCGACAGTGAAGCTTTCTTT.

This rearrangement joins TRBV5-4 to TRBJ1-2, with 7 positions matching TRBD1. The CDR3 covers 14 residues. Trimming took 2 bases from V and 8 from J; bases not matched to a gene: 9. Per germline, CDR1 SGHNT and CDR2 YYREEE (reference sequence). In DNA form, the CDR3 reads TGTGCCAGCAGCTTAGTGGGGACAGCGCGGGGCTACACCTTC. This gives the protein CASSLVGTARGYTF.

The gene calls are TRBV5-1 and TRBJ2-3; D gene ambiguous. This CDR3 is built from 15 residues. Between the trimmed V and J ends, which lost 0 bases and 0 bases, there was a span of 8 bases. In germline, CDR1 is SGHRS, CDR2 YFSETQ. For the CDR3, the DNA is TGCGCCAGCAGCTTGGGACGGCCTAGCACAGATACGCAGTATTTT. It specifies CASSLGRPSTDTQYF.

The DNA of the CDR3 is TGCGCCAGCATTCGAATTCACAGGAAGACGAACACCGGGGAGCTGTTTTTT. Protein sequence: CASIRIHRKTNTGELFF. The chain combines TRBV10-1 with TRBJ2-2; perhaps TRBD1 as D (5 bases). The CDR3 spans 17 residues. V lost 7 bases and J 0 bases, leaving 18 bases between the germline ends. Germline V gives CDR1 WNHNN, CDR2 SYGVQD (reference sequence).

The chain uses TRBV7-6 and TRBJ2-5; 7 nucleotides align to TRBD1. Germline V gene lookup returns CDR1 SGHVS and CDR2 FNYEAQ. The CDR3 loop spans 16 amino acids. V lost 5 bases and J lost 0; bases outside the gene matches: 9. The CDR3 region has the DNA TGTGCCAGCAGCCAGTTCAATGACAGGGACCAAGAGACCCAGTACTTC. Its protein is CASSQFNDRDQETQYF. The full variable domain, in which reference TRBV7-6 and TRBJ2-5 provide the parts outside the CDR3, is GAGVSQSPRYKVTKRGQDVALRCDPISGHVSLYWYRQALGQGPEFLTYFNYEAQQDKSGLPNDRFSAERPEGSISTLTIQRTEQRDSAMYRCASSQFNDRDQETQYFGPGTRLLVL.

The V call is TRBV6-1, the J call TRBJ1-6; D gene ambiguous. CDR1 and CDR2 from the germline V gene are MNHNS and SASEGT. The CDR3 runs to 15 residues. Deletions cut 2 bases from V and 10 bases from J, with 15 bases between. CDR3 bases: TGTGCCAGCAGTGAATGGGGAGGGAGAGGATCACCCCTCCACTTT. This encodes CASSEWGGRGSPLHF.

The gene calls are TRBV27 and TRBJ2-6; 9 bases agree with TRBD1. Germline V gene lookup returns CDR1 MNHEY and CDR2 SMNVEV (reference sequence). This CDR3 region has 18 residues. V shed 4 bases, J shed 3 bases, and the junction held 10 bases outside the gene matches. CDR3 coding DNA: TGTGCCAGCAGTTCCACCGGGACAGGGCTTCGTGGGGCCAACGTCCTGACTTTC. This encodes CASSSTGTGLRGANVLTF.